This is a list of T cell receptor beta chains from one sample in a study of blood T cells in healthy people across ages. TCRdb reanalysed the 5' RACE reads using MiXCR and keeps one entry per CDR3 protein. Of hundreds of thousands of distinct CDR3 sequences listed, more than 20% were seen once; the top ten hold roughly a tenth. Another study also made use of these data, one on T cells of mothers and their children.

Sequenced sample: blood. These receptor sequences come from a boy under 18 in good health. Both conserved end residues are part of each CDR3. The D gene is left open where the match is weak. Clone size is given for some rows only: seen once, a few or many times, or a class if the clone is expanded.

clone size	J gene	V gene	D gene	CDR3 protein	CDR3 DNA
many	TRBJ1-4	TRBV7-2	-	CASSLGGGEKLFF	TGTGCCAGCAGCTTAGGGGGCGGGGAAAAACTGTTTTTT
few	TRBJ1-1	TRBV29-1	TRBD1	CSVEKDRGPEAFF	TGCAGCGTTGAAAAGGACAGGGGTCCAGAAGCTTTCTTT
-	TRBJ2-1	TRBV7-9	TRBD2	CASSASGRSSYNEQFF	TGTGCCAGCAGCGCTAGCGGGAGGAGCTCCTACAATGAGCAGTTCTTC
-	TRBJ1-2	TRBV24-1	TRBD1	CATSDGTGVHF	TGTGCCACCAGTGATGGGACAGGGGTTCACTTC
-	TRBJ2-1	TRBV20-1	TRBD1	CSSGTEFNEQFF	TGCAGTTCTGGGACAGAATTCAATGAGCAGTTCTTC
few	TRBJ2-7	TRBV9	-	CASSGGAGEQYF	TGTGCCAGCTCTGGAGGCGCGGGCGAGCAGTACTTC
-	TRBJ1-2	TRBV29-1	-	CSVVRDSWGYTF	TGCAGCGTTGTCCGAGACAGTTGGGGCTACACCTTC
-	TRBJ2-1	TRBV15	-	CATRGGLDRSYNEQFF	TGTGCCACCAGAGGAGGGTTAGACAGATCCTACAATGAGCAGTTCTTC
few	TRBJ1-4	TRBV29-1	-	CSVAPGLGNEKLFF	TGCAGCGTTGCCCCGGGCCTTGGTAATGAAAAACTGTTTTTT
many	TRBJ2-5	TRBV5-1	TRBD2	CASSAQGGLAKTQYF	TGCGCCAGCAGCGCCCAGGGGGGACTAGCGAAGACCCAGTACTTC
-	TRBJ2-5	TRBV7-7	-	CASSNPREETQYF	TGTGCTAGCAGCAACCCGAGGGAAGAGACCCAGTACTTC
-	TRBJ2-2	TRBV12-5	TRBD2	CASGRTSGNTGELFF	TGTGCTAGTGGCCGGACTAGCGGGAACACCGGGGAGCTGTTTTTT
-	TRBJ2-3	TRBV7-2	TRBD2	CASSFFLSPGTSLPDTQYF	TGTGCCAGCAGCTTCTTCCTCTCGCCCGGGACTAGTTTACCAGATACGCAGTATTTT
-	TRBJ2-3	TRBV9	-	CASSVRRYSTDTQYF	TGTGCCAGCAGCGTACGCAGGTACAGCACAGATACGCAGTATTTT
-	TRBJ2-1	TRBV6-5	-	CASSPFDGGGNEQFF	TGTGCCAGCAGCCCTTTTGACGGAGGGGGCAATGAGCAGTTCTTC
-	TRBJ2-1	TRBV29-1	-	CSVDHGRSYNEQFF	TGCAGCGTAGACCATGGACGGTCCTACAATGAGCAGTTCTTC
-	TRBJ2-4	TRBV6-1	TRBD1	CASSVDRVKDIQYF	TGTGCCAGCAGTGTCGACAGGGTCAAAGACATTCAGTACTTC
-	TRBJ2-1	TRBV6-1	TRBD2	CASSPRFASGSNEQFF	TGTGCCAGCAGCCCCCGCTTTGCTAGCGGGAGCAATGAGCAGTTCTTC
-	TRBJ1-2	TRBV29-1	TRBD1	CSAPDRGPYGYTF	TGCAGCGCCCCGGACAGGGGACCCTATGGCTACACCTTC
-	TRBJ2-1	TRBV4-3	TRBD2	CASSQWLAGNNEQFF	TGCGCCAGCAGCCAATGGCTAGCGGGGAACAATGAGCAGTTCTTC
-	TRBJ2-7	TRBV11-2	TRBD2	CASSLRTSGLQYF	TGTGCCAGCAGCTTAAGGACTAGCGGACTGCAGTACTTC
few	TRBJ2-2	TRBV29-1	-	CSVGDPWDTGELFF	TGCAGCGTTGGGGACCCATGGGACACCGGGGAGCTGTTTTTT
few	TRBJ2-5	TRBV10-3	-	CAISFGGQRETQYF	TGTGCCATCAGTTTCGGGGGCCAGCGGGAGACCCAGTACTTC
-	TRBJ2-2	TRBV5-1	-	CASSLRQVGDTGELFF	TGCGCCAGCAGCTTGAGGCAGGTTGGGGACACCGGGGAGCTGTTTTTT
-	TRBJ2-5	TRBV29-1	-	CSVPSPYQETQHF	TGCAGCGTTCCCAGCCCCTACCAAGAGACCCAGCACTTC
-	TRBJ1-5	TRBV6-1	-	CASSEQGVYSNQPQHF	TGTGCCAGCAGTGAACAGGGCGTCTATAGCAATCAGCCCCAGCATTTT
-	TRBJ2-6	TRBV5-8	TRBD1	CASSYRDRVNSGANVLTF	TGTGCCAGCAGCTACCGGGACAGGGTCAACTCTGGGGCCAACGTCCTGACTTTC
-	TRBJ2-6	TRBV6-2/TRBV6-3	-	CASRSLGANVLTF	TGTGCCAGCAGGTCTCTGGGGGCCAACGTCCTGACTTTC